The T cell receptor (beta chain) described here comes from a study of cytomegalovirus exposure and HLA in healthy donors. Study context: Assignment to the Caucasian-associated ancestry cluster applied to 81% of the roughly 400 genotyped donors.

The PCR employed 60 Vbeta primers together with 13 Jbeta primers. This table comes from immunoSEQ multiplex PCR, and its TCRdb copy is limited to in-frame clones, with some not included. The data show roughly 97,000 clones, roughly 73% seen once. CDR1 is MGHDK, CDR2 SYGVNS, per germline. The CDR3 loop spans 14 amino acids. J was trimmed by 5 bases and V by 1 base; bases with no gene match: 2. To note about this clone: The target antigen is unknown.

General study results and limits: Specificity of a few CMV-associated chains for CMV antigens was verified in vitro. Later on, an analysis tied about 17,000 TCR beta sequences to HLA alleles at 0.05 false discovery rate.

Sequenced material: PBMCs. V gene TRBV25-1 combines with J gene TRBJ2-7, with 10 bases lining up with TRBD1. This receptor was identified in a man in his forties in good health and CMV-seronegative. The DNA of the CDR3 is TGTGCCAGCAGTGAATCCGGGACAGGGGACGAGCAGTACTTC. This sequence encodes CASSESGTGDEQYF.